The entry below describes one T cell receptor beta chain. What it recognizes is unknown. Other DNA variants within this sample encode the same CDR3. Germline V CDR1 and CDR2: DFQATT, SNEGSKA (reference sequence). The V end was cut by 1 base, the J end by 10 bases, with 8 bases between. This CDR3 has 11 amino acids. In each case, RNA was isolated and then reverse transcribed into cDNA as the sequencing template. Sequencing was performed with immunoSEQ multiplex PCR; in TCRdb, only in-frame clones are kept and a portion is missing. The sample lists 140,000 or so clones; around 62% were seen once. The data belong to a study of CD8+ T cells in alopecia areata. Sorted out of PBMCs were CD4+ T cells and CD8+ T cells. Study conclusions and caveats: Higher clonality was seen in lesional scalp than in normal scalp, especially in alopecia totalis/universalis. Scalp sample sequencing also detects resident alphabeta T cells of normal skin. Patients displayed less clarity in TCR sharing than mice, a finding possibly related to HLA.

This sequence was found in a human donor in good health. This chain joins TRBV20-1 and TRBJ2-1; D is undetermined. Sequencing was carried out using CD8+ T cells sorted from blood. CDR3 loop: CSARALGEQFF. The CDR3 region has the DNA TGCAGTGCTAGAGCCTTAGGGGAGCAGTTCTTC.